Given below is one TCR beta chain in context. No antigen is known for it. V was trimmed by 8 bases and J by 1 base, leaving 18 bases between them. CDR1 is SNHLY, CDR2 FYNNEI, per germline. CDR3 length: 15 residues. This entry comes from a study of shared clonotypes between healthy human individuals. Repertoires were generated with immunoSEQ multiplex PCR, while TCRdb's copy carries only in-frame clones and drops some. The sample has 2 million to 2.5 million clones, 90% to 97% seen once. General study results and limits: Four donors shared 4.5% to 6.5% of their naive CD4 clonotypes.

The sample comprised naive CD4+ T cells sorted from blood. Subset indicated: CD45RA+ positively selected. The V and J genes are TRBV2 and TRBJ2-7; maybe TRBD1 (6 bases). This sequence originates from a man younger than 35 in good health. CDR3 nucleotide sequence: TGTGCCAGCTCGCCGGTCGGGACATTTTCCTACGAGCAGTACTTC. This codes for CASSPVGTFSYEQYF.